This T cell receptor (beta chain) comes out of a study of T cells after yellow fever vaccination. This clonotype was picked up a small number of times. MiXCR, run by TCRdb on the 5' RACE reads, gives a single entry per CDR3 protein. Of nearly 70,000 distinct CDR3 sequences in the sample, approximately 7% were seen once. The ends were cut back, 12 bases at V and 7 bases at J, with 18 bases in the middle. Germline V gene lookup returns CDR1 KGHDR and CDR2 SFDVKD. CDR3 length: 13 amino acids. The sample in question was CD8+ T cells sorted from PBMCs, obtained approximately 40 days after the first yellow fever vaccination. V gene TRBV24-1 combines with J gene TRBJ1-5; no firm D call. The origin of this receptor is a man younger than 35 who received the YFV17D yellow fever vaccine. CDR3 region: CAAGGSLGQPQHF. The CDR3 nucleotides read TGTGCCGCCGGCGGGTCTCTGGGACAGCCCCAGCATTTT.